These T cell receptor beta chains were read from a single sample in a study of beta chain features in type 1 diabetes. Method: immunoSEQ multiplex PCR; TCRdb's copy keeps in-frame clones and lacks some. The data show some 900,000 clones, roughly 17% seen once. The sequenced material came from naive CD4+ T cells from blood. The receptors were sampled from a woman in her late teens or twenties in good health. The CDR3 runs from the conserved cysteine through the conserved F or W. A D gene is named only where the DNA matches it firmly. Where a row states a size, it is once, few, many or the class of an expanded clone; other rows omit it.

J: TRBJ2-5
D: NA
V: TRBV6-6
size: NA
CDR3: CASSYSPGAQETQYF
DNA: TGTGCCAGCAGTTACTCGCCAGGGGCCCAAGAGACCCAGTACTTC

J: TRBJ2-1
D: NA
V: TRBV4-3
size: NA
CDR3: CASSLERQTGEQFF
DNA: TGCGCCAGCAGCCTCGAAAGGCAGACAGGCGAGCAGTTCTTC

J: TRBJ1-2
D: NA
V: TRBV5-1
size: NA
CDR3: CASSRGSAEVHGYTF
DNA: TGCGCCAGCAGCCGGGGTTCGGCCGAGGTACATGGCTACACCTTC

J: TRBJ2-1
D: NA
V: TRBV21-1
size: few
CDR3: CASSKVGNQNNEQFF
DNA: TGTGCCAGCAGCAAAGTGGGGAACCAAAACAATGAGCAGTTCTTC

J: TRBJ1-1
D: NA
V: TRBV28
size: NA
CDR3: CASSLFRSLNTEAFF
DNA: TGTGCCAGCAGTTTATTCCGTAGTTTGAACACTGAAGCTTTCTTT

J: TRBJ2-1
D: TRBD2
V: TRBV29-1
size: NA
CDR3: CSVGGRARNEQFF
DNA: TGCAGCGTTGGGGGGAGGGCCCGAAATGAGCAGTTCTTC

J: TRBJ2-3
D: TRBD2
V: TRBV29-1
size: NA
CDR3: CSVERAGASTDTQYF
DNA: TGCAGCGTTGAGAGAGCGGGAGCGAGCACAGATACGCAGTATTTT

J: TRBJ2-5
D: NA
V: TRBV7-2
size: few
CDR3: CASSREYQETQYF
DNA: TGTGCCAGCAGCCGTGAGTACCAAGAGACCCAGTACTTC

J: TRBJ2-5
D: NA
V: TRBV5-1
size: NA
CDR3: CASSLGEQETQYF
DNA: TGCGCCAGCAGTTTGGGAGAGCAAGAGACCCAGTACTTC

J: TRBJ2-3
D: TRBD2
V: TRBV28
size: few
CDR3: CASSFGKAGGDTQYF
DNA: TGTGCCAGCAGTTTCGGGAAAGCGGGAGGCGATACGCAGTATTTT

J: TRBJ2-3
D: NA
V: TRBV5-6
size: NA
CDR3: CASSFGISSTDTQYF
DNA: TGTGCCAGCAGTTTCGGGATATCTAGCACAGATACGCAGTATTTT

J: TRBJ2-6
D: TRBD1
V: TRBV18
size: NA
CDR3: CASSQATGAGANVLTF
DNA: TGTGCCAGCTCCCAAGCGACAGGGGCTGGGGCCAACGTCCTGACTTTC

J: TRBJ2-7
D: TRBD2
V: TRBV6-5
size: NA
CDR3: CASSYTTSGHHEQYF
DNA: TGTGCCAGCAGTTACACCACTAGCGGGCACCACGAGCAGTACTTC

J: TRBJ2-7
D: NA
V: TRBV21-1
size: NA
CDR3: CASSKWYTGGPSYEQYF
DNA: TGTGCCAGCAGCAAATGGTATACAGGGGGGCCATCCTACGAGCAGTACTTC

J: TRBJ2-1
D: NA
V: TRBV21-1
size: few
CDR3: CASSKEDQAGGPYNEQFF
DNA: TGTGCCAGCAGCAAAGAGGATCAAGCGGGAGGACCTTACAATGAGCAGTTCTTC

J: TRBJ2-1
D: NA
V: TRBV7-9
size: NA
CDR3: CASSLGGRRLKAYNEQFF
DNA: TGTGCCAGCAGCTTAGGGGGACGTAGACTGAAGGCCTACAATGAGCAGTTCTTC

J: TRBJ1-2
D: NA
V: TRBV15
size: few
CDR3: CATSSIPPGTNYGYTF
DNA: TGTGCCACCAGCTCCATCCCCCCTGGGACGAACTATGGCTACACCTTC

J: TRBJ1-2
D: NA
V: TRBV2
size: NA
CDR3: CASRPPRDSNYGYTF
DNA: TGTGCCAGCAGACCTCCTCGGGACTCTAACTATGGCTACACCTTC

J: TRBJ2-1
D: TRBD1
V: TRBV5-1
size: few
CDR3: CASSRDRGKDEQFF
DNA: TGCGCCAGCAGCCGGGACAGGGGGAAGGATGAGCAGTTCTTC

J: TRBJ2-1
D: TRBD2
V: TRBV7-8
size: few
CDR3: CASSARGTSGYNEQFF
DNA: TGTGCCAGCAGCGCAAGAGGGACTAGCGGATACAATGAGCAGTTCTTC

J: TRBJ2-3
D: TRBD1
V: TRBV28
size: few
CDR3: CASSSNPQGLVDTQYF
DNA: TGTGCCAGCAGTTCAAATCCACAGGGGTTGGTAGATACGCAGTATTTT